A single sample gave rise to the 17 T cell receptor beta chains below, sequenced in a study of blood T cells in healthy people across ages. Primers used in a second PCR of about 6 to 11 cycles were a sample-barcoded 5' primer and a J-beta primer mix. MiXCR, run by TCRdb on the 5' RACE reads, gives a single entry per CDR3 protein. The repertoire includes about 1,500,000 distinct CDR3 sequences, roughly 40% of them detected once, and approximately 7.9% sits in the top ten. The sample comprised blood. The source of these receptors is a woman between 18 and 29 years old in good health.

J is TRBJ2-1 and V is TRBV5-1; no clear D. The CDR3 is 13 amino acids. V was cut by 3 bases and J by 2 bases, with 6 bases left in between. Per the germline V gene, CDR1 is SGHRS and CDR2 is YFSETQ. CDR3 amino acids: CASSWEAYNEQFF. CDR3 coding DNA: TGCGCCAGCAGCTGGGAAGCCTACAATGAGCAGTTCTTC. The full variable domain, its missing parts supplied by reference TRBV5-1 and TRBJ2-1, is KAGVTQTPRYLIKTRGQQVTLSCSPISGHRSVSWYQQTPGQGLQFLFEYFSETQRNKGNFPGRFSGRQFSNSRSEMNVSTLELGDSALYLCASSWEAYNEQFFGPGTRLTVL.

This clonotype was seen only a few times. The rearrangement uses TRBV5-1 and TRBJ2-5; D is perhaps TRBD1 (6 bases). This CDR3 has 11 amino acids. Germline V gene lookup returns CDR1 SGHRS and CDR2 YFSETQ. V was trimmed by 8 bases and J by 5 bases, leaving 10 bases between them. The CDR3 DNA reads as TGCGCCAGTACAGGGATGGAGACCCAGTACTTC. Protein sequence: CASTGMETQYF.

The J gene is TRBJ1-3, the V gene TRBV4-1; D remains unclear. The CDR3 is 16 residues long. V was shortened by 1 base and J by 1 base, with 11 bases between the two germline ends. Germline V gene lookup returns CDR1 MGHRA and CDR2 YSYEKL. The CDR3 region is CASSQADTYSGNTIYF. CDR3 in DNA: TGCGCCAGCAGCCAAGCTGACACCTATTCTGGAAACACCATATATTTT.

This clonotype was counted a few times. This rearrangement joins TRBV2 to TRBJ2-1; D gene ambiguous. From germline, CDR1 is SNHLY and CDR2 FYNNEI. The CDR3 length is 13 residues. Between the trimmed V and J ends, which lost 7 bases and 8 bases, there was a span of 15 bases. CDR3 residues: CASNREDGHEQFF. In nucleotides, the CDR3 is TGTGCCAGCAACCGAGAAGATGGGCATGAGCAGTTCTTC.

Comment on this clonotype: One end of the junction varies from germline; a read error may be responsible. The chain couples TRBV18 to TRBJ1-5; D ambiguous. This CDR3 comprises 12 residues. CDR1 KGHSH and CDR2 LQKENI come from the germline V gene. CDR3 sequence (DNA): TGTGCCAGCGCACCACCGCAACAGCCCCAGCATTTT. This codes for CASAPPQQPQHF.

As regards this clonotype: One end of the junction fails to match germline, which may point to a read error. This chain uses TRBV5-1 with TRBJ2-5; the D gene is possibly TRBD1 (6 bases). This CDR3 comprises 14 residues. CDR1 and CDR2 (germline): SGHRS, YFSETQ. The CDR3 DNA reads as TGCGCCAGCAACTTGGGGGCAGAACAAGAGACCCAGTACTTC. It translates to CASNLGAEQETQYF. Complete variable domain (other parts from reference TRBV5-1 and TRBJ2-5): KAGVTQTPRYLIKTRGQQVTLSCSPISGHRSVSWYQQTPGQGLQFLFEYFSETQRNKGNFPGRFSGRQFSNSRSEMNVSTLELGDSALYLCASNLGAEQETQYFGPGTRLLVL.

In its sample, this clonotype was seen a few times. The chain joins TRBV5-1 to TRBJ1-4; unclear D gene. CDR3 length: 13 residues. Looked up from germline, CDR1 is SGHRS and CDR2 is YFSETQ. Trimming removed 4 bases from V and 7 bases from J, with 11 bases in between. The CDR3: CASSPDGGEKLFF. The CDR3 DNA reads as TGCGCCAGCAGCCCGGACGGAGGTGAAAAACTGTTTTTT.

The V gene is TRBV6-2 or TRBV6-3, the J gene TRBJ2-1; D is perhaps TRBD2 (5 bases). V was trimmed by 7 bases and J by 10 bases, leaving 17 bases between them. The CDR3 consists of 13 residues. CDR1 and CDR2 (germline): MNHEY, SVGEGT. For the CDR3, the DNA is TGTGCCAGCACTCTGTCGAGGGCGTCGGAGCAGTTCTTC. Translating gives CASTLSRASEQFF.

This clonotype was counted only a few times. V and J are TRBV3-1 and TRBJ1-2; 9 bases match TRBD1. This CDR3 comprises 14 residues. Germline values: CDR1 LGHDT, CDR2 YNNKEL (reference sequence). V dropped 5 bases and J dropped 6; count of bases not matched to a gene: 7. Written as DNA, the CDR3 is TGTGCCAGCAGCGTCCGGGACAGGGTTCATGGCTACACCTTC. Translated, it gives CASSVRDRVHGYTF.

This clonotype was seen only a few times. The chain is built from TRBV6-5 and TRBJ2-1; the D is unclear. Germline loops: CDR1 MNHEY, CDR2 SVGAGI. V was clipped by 1 base and J by 6 bases, with 7 bases between them. The CDR3 covers 13 residues. Written as DNA, the CDR3 is TGTGCCAGCAGTTACTACATTGGCAATGAGCAGTTCTTC. Encoded protein: CASSYYIGNEQFF.

The CDR3 DNA is TGTGCCAGCAGCCCCGATGGCGTTCTCTCTGGGGCCAACGTCCTGACTTTC. This translates into CASSPDGVLSGANVLTF. This chain links TRBV3-1 with TRBJ2-6; D remains unclear. V lost 4 bases, J lost 0 bases, and 13 bases lay in between. CDR3 length: 17 amino acids. Germline V lookup: CDR1 LGHDT, CDR2 YNNKEL (reference sequence).

This chain uses TRBV27 with TRBJ2-7, with a weak D call TRBD2 (6 bases). V was pared by 3 bases and J by 0 bases, with 15 bases between. CDR1 and CDR2 from the germline V gene are MNHEY and SMNVEV (reference sequence). This CDR3 region has 16 residues. Here the CDR3 DNA reads TGTGCCAGCAGTTTCTTCTATGCCGGGAGCTCCTACGAGCAGTACTTC. It translates to CASSFFYAGSSYEQYF.

The J gene is TRBJ2-5, the V gene TRBV20-1; TRBD2 matches 8 bases. Germline-derived CDR1 and CDR2 are DFQATT and SNEGSKA (reference sequence). The CDR3 sequence is 14 residues long. V was clipped by 6 bases and J by 5 bases; unmatched bases: 11. The DNA of the CDR3 is TGCAGTGCCCATAGCGGGGTCAGTGGTGAGACCCAGTACTTC. As protein: CSAHSGVSGETQYF.

This chain joins TRBV7-9 and TRBJ2-7; D possibly corresponds to TRBD1 (5 bases). The end of the DNA fits TRBJ2-5 better, so the J call may be wrong. Germline V lookup: CDR1 SEHNR, CDR2 FQNEAQ (reference sequence). The CDR3 runs 16 residues. CDR3 in DNA: TGTGCCAGCAGCTTAGCACAGGCCATTGATTTGGGGACCCAGTACTTC. It specifies CASSLAQAIDLGTQYF.

The V call is TRBV6-6, the J call TRBJ2-7; D perhaps matches TRBD2 (7 bases). The J call is doubtful: the DNA matches TRBJ2-5 better. CDR3 length: 15 amino acids. The germline V gene has CDR1 MNHNY and CDR2 SVGAGI (reference sequence). CDR3 bases: TGTGCCAGCAGTTACGGGGGGGCCTACCGAGAGACCCAGTACTTC. It yields the protein CASSYGGAYRETQYF.

This clonotype showed up just a few times. The chain combines TRBV3-1 with TRBJ2-6, with D unclear. This CDR3 has 18 amino acids. Germline CDR1 LGHDT, CDR2 YNNKEL (reference sequence). V was cut by 1 base and J by 4 bases, with 17 bases left in between. This chain's CDR3 is CASSQVPTTPTGANVLTF. The DNA for the CDR3 is TGTGCCAGCAGCCAAGTCCCAACAACGCCGACAGGGGCCAACGTCCTGACTTTC.

The chain is built from TRBV7-9 and TRBJ1-5; D gene unclear. With 5 bases removed from V and 6 bases from J, the gap between germline ends came to 11 bases. Germline CDR1 and CDR2: SEHNR and FQNEAQ (reference sequence). This CDR3 region has 13 residues. The CDR3 loop reads CASSQSGFQPQHF. In DNA, the CDR3 is TGTGCCAGCAGCCAGTCGGGATTTCAGCCCCAGCATTTT.